The 6 T cell receptor beta chains given below trace back to one sample, sequenced in a study of STAT5B mutations in CD4+ large granular lymphocyte leukemia. This table comes from immunoSEQ multiplex PCR, and its TCRdb copy is limited to in-frame clones, with some not included. There are about 30,000 clones in the sample; 70% to 85% occur only once, and under 2.5% lies in the top ten. The specimen was CD4+ T cells from blood buffy coats. The receptor source for this set is a human donor in good health.

This clone showed up just a few times. The J gene is TRBJ1-2, the V gene TRBV6-5, with 7 bases that match TRBD1. The CDR3 consists of 13 residues. The germline V gene has CDR1 MNHEY and CDR2 SVGAGI. J lost 1 base, V lost 8 bases, and 4 bases had no gene match. CDR3 DNA sequence: TGTGCCAGCCACCGGGACAGTAACTATGGCTACACCTTC. This sequence encodes CASHRDSNYGYTF.

This clone was seen a few times. The chain carries TRBV4-1 and TRBJ2-7, with TRBD1 matching over 7 bases. This CDR3 comprises 15 residues. CDR1 MGHRA and CDR2 YSYEKL come from the germline V gene. V shed 0 bases and J 3 bases; nucleotides not matched to a gene: 5. The CDR3: CASSQEFRQGYEQYF. The CDR3 bases are TGCGCCAGCAGCCAAGAATTTCGACAGGGCTACGAGCAGTACTTC.

The genes are TRBV29-1 and TRBJ2-7, with D maybe TRBD2 (6 bases). The germline V and J ends were trimmed by 4 bases and 2 bases, with 9 bases remaining between them. CDR3 length: 12 residues. CDR1 and CDR2 (germline): SQVTM, ANQGSEA. The chain's CDR3 is CSVVLATYEQYF. CDR3 bases: TGCAGCGTTGTACTAGCTACCTACGAGCAGTACTTC.

The gene calls are TRBV19 and TRBJ2-5; D not resolved. CDR3 length equals 14 residues. With 4 bases removed from V and 2 bases from J, the gap between germline ends came to 11 bases. CDR1 and CDR2 from the germline V gene are LNHDA and SQIVND (reference sequence). The DNA for the CDR3 is TGTGCCAGTAGTACTAGAAATAGTCAAGAGACCCAGTACTTC. Its translation: CASSTRNSQETQYF.

This sequence joins TRBV6-6 and TRBJ1-1; the D is unclear. V was cut by 0 bases and J by 12 bases, with 5 bases left in between. The CDR3 covers 10 residues. The germline V gene has CDR1 MNHNY and CDR2 SVGAGI (reference sequence). The CDR3 DNA follows: TGTGCCAGCAGTTACTCGATCCCTTTCTTT. As protein: CASSYSIPFF.

V is TRBV6-1 and J is TRBJ1-4; the D is unclear. CDR3 length: 12 amino acids. Germline CDR1 reads MNHNS; CDR2 reads SASEGT. V was cut by 7 bases and J by 7 bases, with 10 bases left in between. The CDR3 sequence is CASNAWGEKLFF. In DNA form, the CDR3 reads TGTGCCAGCAATGCCTGGGGTGAAAAACTGTTTTTT.